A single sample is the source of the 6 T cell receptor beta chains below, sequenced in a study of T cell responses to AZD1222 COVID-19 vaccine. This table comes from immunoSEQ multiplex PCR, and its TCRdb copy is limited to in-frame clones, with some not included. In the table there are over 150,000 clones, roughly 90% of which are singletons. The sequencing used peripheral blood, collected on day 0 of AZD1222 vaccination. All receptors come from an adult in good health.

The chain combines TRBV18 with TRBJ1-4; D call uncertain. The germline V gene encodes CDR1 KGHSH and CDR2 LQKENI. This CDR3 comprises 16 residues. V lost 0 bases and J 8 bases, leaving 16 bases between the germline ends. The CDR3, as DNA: TGTGCCAGCTCACCACCGGAAGGAGGTTTCGGAGAAAAACTGTTTTTT. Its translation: CASSPPEGGFGEKLFF.

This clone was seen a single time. CDR3 sequence reads: CASSFRPSGYSSGANVLTF. The CDR3 nucleotides read TGTGCCAGCAGCTTTCGACCTAGCGGGTACAGCTCTGGGGCCAACGTCCTGACTTTC. The chain links TRBV7-3 to TRBJ2-6; 8 nucleotides match TRBD2. The CDR3 runs to 19 residues. Trimming removed 3 bases from V and 0 bases from J; junction bases left unmatched: 10. In germline, CDR1 is SGHTA, CDR2 FQGTGA.

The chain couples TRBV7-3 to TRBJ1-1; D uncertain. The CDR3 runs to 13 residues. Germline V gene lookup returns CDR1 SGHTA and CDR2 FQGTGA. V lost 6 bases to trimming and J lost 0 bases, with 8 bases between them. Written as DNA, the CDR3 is TGTGCCAGCAGTCTGACGGTGAACACTGAAGCTTTCTTT. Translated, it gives CASSLTVNTEAFF.

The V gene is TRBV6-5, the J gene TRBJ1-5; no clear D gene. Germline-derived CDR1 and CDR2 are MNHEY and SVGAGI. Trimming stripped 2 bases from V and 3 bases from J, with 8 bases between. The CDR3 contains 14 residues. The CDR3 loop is CASSYSMLNQPQHF. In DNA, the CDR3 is TGTGCCAGCAGTTACAGTATGCTCAATCAGCCCCAGCATTTT.

DNA of the CDR3: TGTGCCAGCAGCCAAACACCTAGCGGGAGGAGGGAGACCCAGTACTTC. Translation gives CASSQTPSGRRETQYF. The rearrangement uses TRBV3-1 (or the pseudogene TRBV3-2) and TRBJ2-5; 11 bases match TRBD2. This CDR3 comprises 16 residues. The V gene end was trimmed by 2 bases and the J gene end by 5 bases; junction bases not matched to a gene: 7. The germline gives CDR1 LGHDT, CDR2 YNNKEL (reference sequence).

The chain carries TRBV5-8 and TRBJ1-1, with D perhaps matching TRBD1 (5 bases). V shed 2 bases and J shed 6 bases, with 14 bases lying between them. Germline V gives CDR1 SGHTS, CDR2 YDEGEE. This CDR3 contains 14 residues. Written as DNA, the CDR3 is TGTGCCAGCAGCTTTGGGGGGTGCGGGCCTGAAGCTTTCTTT. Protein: CASSFGGCGPEAFF. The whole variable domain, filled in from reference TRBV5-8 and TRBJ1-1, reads EAGVTQSPTHLIKTRGQQATLRCSPISGHTSVYWYQQALGLGLQFLLWYDEGEERNRGNFPPRFSGRQFPNYSSELNVNALELEDSALYLCASSFGGCGPEAFFGQGTRLTVV.